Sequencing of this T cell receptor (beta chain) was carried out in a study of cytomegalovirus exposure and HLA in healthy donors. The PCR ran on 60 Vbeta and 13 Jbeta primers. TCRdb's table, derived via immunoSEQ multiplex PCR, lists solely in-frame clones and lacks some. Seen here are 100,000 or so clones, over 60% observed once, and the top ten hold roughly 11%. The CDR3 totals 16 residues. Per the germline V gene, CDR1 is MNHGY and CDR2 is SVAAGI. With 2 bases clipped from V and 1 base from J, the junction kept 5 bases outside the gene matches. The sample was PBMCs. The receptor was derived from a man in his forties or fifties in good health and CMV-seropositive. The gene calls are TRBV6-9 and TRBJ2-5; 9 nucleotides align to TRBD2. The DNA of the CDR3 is TGTGCCAGCAGTTATGAAGGGCGGGGGGGCCAAGAGACCCAGTACTTC. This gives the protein CASSYEGRGGQETQYF.